This entry features one TCR beta chain sequence. No antigen is known for it. Base qualities are not recorded, but no much larger clone differs from it by a single base. Taken with the paper, the label for time point translates to: baseline before first vaccination. Vaccinee samples came from UK trials COV001 and COV002, including a single-blind randomized controlled phase 2/3 trial of AZD1222 (ChAdOx1 nCoV-19) in healthy adults. Trial participant PBMC samples were collected at day 0 and day 28 after the second dose for TCRbeta chain sequencing. The sample originates from a study of T cell responses to AZD1222 COVID-19 vaccine (dated by TCRdb to the early 2020s). Background on the whole study: AZD1222 recipients whose second dose came at about 4 weeks and those whose second dose came at about 12 weeks were combined into one group, since spike-specific TCR depth and breadth did not differ between the two schedules. A total of 233 trial participants underwent TCR sequencing, of whom approximately 210 received two doses of AZD1222 and some 25 received two doses of the MenACWY control vaccine. Trial participants were enrolled by age into subgroups of 18-55, 56-69 and 70-plus years, and around 140, 26 and 57 TCR-sequenced participants, respectively, were included in these subgroups. Beyond this particular receptor, the publication reports: Nearly half of unique spike-specific TCRs reportedly recognized epitopes outside regions mutated in the B.1.351 and B.1.1.7 variants. Most participants were white British and females outnumbered males, and the authors suggested that clonal diversity may have been underestimated. In the small 56-69-year group, the increase in depth fell short of significance, most likely because of low power. Vaccine-associated CD4 TCRs spanned the whole spike protein, with dominant responses in regions 160-218 and 743-854. Conclusions about previously exposed vaccinees were limited because only 5 or 6 AZD1222 recipients were SARS-CoV-2 seropositive at baseline. Because no day 14 peak-response samples were available, the repertoires could be characterized only after the peak T cell response. After two AZD1222 doses, spike-specific TCR breadth and depth were significantly higher than at day 0 and than in MenACWY recipients.

The CDR3 regions of human TCRbeta chains were analyzed by immunosequencing. The original pipeline was this. Repertoire TCRs were checked for matches against a reference library of SARS-CoV-2-specific TCRs that had been generated using the MIRA antigen-specificity platform. Breadth was defined as the fraction of unique TCRs that were SARS-CoV-2-associated. Depth was defined as the fraction of total T cells that were SARS-CoV-2-associated. Using the MIRA data, every spike-specific TCR was mapped to the spike region that the TCR reacted to and assigned to either a CD4 or a CD8 class. Log10-transformed breadth and depth values were compared by one-way ANOVA with Sidak's multiple comparisons tests. TCRdb provides this immuneACCESS table in a form limited to in-frame rearrangements. Some clones are lacking; in checked studies, under half of them reflect an unresolved V gene, and why the rest are absent is not known. V and J calls and clone size are those listed in that table; D and trimming were worked out from the DNA. The sample profile shows some 120,000 clones; 80% to 90% of them were found once. The top ten constitute around 1.5% of the sample.

In the germline V gene, CDR1 corresponds to MNHEY and CDR2 to SVGAGI. There are 15 amino acids in the CDR3, from cysteine to phenylalanine inclusive. Here the CDR3 DNA is all that survives: 45 bases in frame from base 1. At the junction V is shortened by 0 bases and J by 7 bases, with 13 bases in between. Sample: peripheral blood, taken on day 0 of AZD1222 vaccination. This receptor was identified in an adult in good health. The rearranged segments are TRBV6-5 and TRBJ1-5; the D gene cannot be named for sure. The nucleotide sequence reads TGTGCCAGCAGTTACTCGAAGGTGAATGGACAGCCCCAGCATTTT. Translated, this gives CASSYSKVNGQPQHF.